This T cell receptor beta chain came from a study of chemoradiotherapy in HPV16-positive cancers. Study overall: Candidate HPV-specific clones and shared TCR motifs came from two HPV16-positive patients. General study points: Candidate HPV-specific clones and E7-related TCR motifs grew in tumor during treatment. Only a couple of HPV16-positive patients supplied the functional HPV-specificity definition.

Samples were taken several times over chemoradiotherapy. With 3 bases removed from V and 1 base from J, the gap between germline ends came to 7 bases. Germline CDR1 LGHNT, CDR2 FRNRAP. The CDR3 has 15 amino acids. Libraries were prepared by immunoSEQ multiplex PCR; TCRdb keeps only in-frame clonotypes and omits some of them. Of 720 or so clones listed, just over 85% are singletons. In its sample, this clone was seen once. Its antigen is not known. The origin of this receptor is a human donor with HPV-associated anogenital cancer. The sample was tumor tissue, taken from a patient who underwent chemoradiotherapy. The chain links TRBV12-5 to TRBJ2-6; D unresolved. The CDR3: CASGFHGSGANVLTF. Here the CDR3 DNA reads TGTGCTAGTGGTTTCCACGGTTCTGGGGCCAACGTCCTGACTTTC.